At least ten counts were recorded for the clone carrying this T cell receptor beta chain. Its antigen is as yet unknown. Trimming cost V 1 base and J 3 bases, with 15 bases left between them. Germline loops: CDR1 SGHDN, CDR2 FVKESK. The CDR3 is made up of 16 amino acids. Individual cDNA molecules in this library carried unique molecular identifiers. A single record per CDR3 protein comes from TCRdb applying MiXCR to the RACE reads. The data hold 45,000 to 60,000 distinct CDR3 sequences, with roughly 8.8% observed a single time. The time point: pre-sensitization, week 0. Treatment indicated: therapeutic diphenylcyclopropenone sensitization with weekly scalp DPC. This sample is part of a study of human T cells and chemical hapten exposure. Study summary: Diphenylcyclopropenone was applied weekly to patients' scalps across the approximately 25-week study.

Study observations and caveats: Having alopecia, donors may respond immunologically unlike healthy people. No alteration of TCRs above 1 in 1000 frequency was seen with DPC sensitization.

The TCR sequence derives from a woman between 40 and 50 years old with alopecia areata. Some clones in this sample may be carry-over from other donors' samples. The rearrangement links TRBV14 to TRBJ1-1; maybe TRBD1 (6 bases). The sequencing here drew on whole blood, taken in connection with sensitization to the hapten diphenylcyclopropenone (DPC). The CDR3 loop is CASSQGKGGKYTEAFF. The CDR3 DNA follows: TGTGCCAGCAGCCAAGGGAAGGGGGGCAAATACACTGAAGCTTTCTTT.